This is a list of T cell receptor beta chains from one sample in a study of cytomegalovirus exposure and HLA in healthy donors. Profiled with immunoSEQ multiplex PCR; TCRdb holds only in-frame clones, not every one. The table has some 120,000 clones, over 70% seen once; the top ten hold less than 9.5%. Sequenced sample: PBMCs. The receptors originated from a woman between 50 and 59 years old in good health and CMV-seropositive. Both conserved end residues are part of each CDR3. A D gene is named only where the DNA matches it firmly. Where a row states a size, it is once, few, many or the class of an expanded clone; other rows omit it.

D gene	V gene	J gene	clone size	CDR3 DNA	CDR3 protein
.	TRBV19	TRBJ1-2	.	TGTGCCAGTAGTATCAACAGTGCTCCTAACTATGGCTACACCTTC	CASSINSAPNYGYTF
.	TRBV5-1	TRBJ1-1	.	TGCGCCAGCAGCGGCAGGGGAGGGATGAACACTGAAGCTTTCTTT	CASSGRGGMNTEAFF
TRBD1	TRBV7-2	TRBJ1-2	.	TGTGCCAGCAGCTTAGCATGGACAGGGGCCTATGGCTACACCTTC	CASSLAWTGAYGYTF
TRBD2	TRBV7-8	TRBJ2-7	.	TGTGCCAGCAGCTTAGACACTAGCGAGTGGGCTCTCTACGAGCAGTACTTC	CASSLDTSEWALYEQYF
.	TRBV30	TRBJ1-2	.	TGTGCCTGGAGTGTAACCTCCAGGGGTGGCTACACCTTC	CAWSVTSRGGYTF
TRBD2	TRBV5-1	TRBJ2-7	few	TGCGCCAGCAGCTTGGATGCGGGAGGTTTCTACGAGCAGTACTTC	CASSLDAGGFYEQYF
.	TRBV9	TRBJ1-1	.	TGTGCCAGCAGCGCCAACCCGTTACAGGACCTGAACACTGAAGCTTTCTTT	CASSANPLQDLNTEAFF
.	TRBV5-1	TRBJ1-6	.	TGCGCCAGCACTGACAGGTCCTGGGGTTATTCACCCCTCCACTTT	CASTDRSWGYSPLHF
.	TRBV18	TRBJ1-5	.	TGTGCCAGCTCACCCTTGGGCACACAGCCCCAGCATTTT	CASSPLGTQPQHF
TRBD1	TRBV5-4	TRBJ2-7	.	TGTGCCAGCAGTCTCGGACAGGGGGCTGTCGAGCAGTACTTC	CASSLGQGAVEQYF
.	TRBV19	TRBJ1-2	.	TGTGCCAGTAGTATAAGGGCACGGGGGGCGTATGGCTACACCTTC	CASSIRARGAYGYTF
.	TRBV4-3	TRBJ2-7	few	TGCGCCAGCAGCCAGGCCTTTGGGCGCCACGAGCAGTACTTC	CASSQAFGRHEQYF
.	TRBV30	TRBJ2-6	few	TGTGCCTGGCAGTACTCTGGGGCCAACGTCCTGACTTTC	CAWQYSGANVLTF
.	TRBV2	TRBJ2-1	.	TGTGCCAGCTATGAGCGGTCCTACAATGAGCAGTTCTTC	CASYERSYNEQFF
.	TRBV19	TRBJ1-1	.	TGTGCCAGTAGTATAGTTGCAGGGAGGAAAACTGAAGCTTTCTTT	CASSIVAGRKTEAFF
TRBD2	TRBV19	TRBJ2-4	few	TGTGCCAGTAGTACCGCCTCCGGGACTAGCGGTGTAGCCAAAAACATTCAGTACTTC	CASSTASGTSGVAKNIQYF
TRBD1	TRBV4-3	TRBJ1-5	.	TGCGCCAGCAGCCAAGATCTCTCGGACAGGGCTAGCAATCAGCCCCAGCATTTT	CASSQDLSDRASNQPQHF
.	TRBV11-1	TRBJ2-3	.	TGTGCCAGCAGCTTAGGTCCGTTCAGCACAGATACGCAGTATTTT	CASSLGPFSTDTQYF
TRBD2	TRBV25-1	TRBJ2-3	.	TGTGCCACCAAGGCCCCTAGCGGGGGGAATACGCAGTATTTT	CATKAPSGGNTQYF
.	TRBV2	TRBJ2-6	.	TGTGCCAGTCTAGGGGCGCAGGGGCCAAACGTCCTGACTTTC	CASLGAQGPNVLTF
.	TRBV20-1	TRBJ1-1	.	TGCAGTGCCAACGGACAAACTGAAGCTTTCTTT	CSANGQTEAFF
.	TRBV5-4	TRBJ1-1	.	TGTGCCAGCAGCTTTCGACGAACAGGGAACACTGAAGCTTTCTTT	CASSFRRTGNTEAFF
TRBD2	TRBV29-1	TRBJ2-7	.	TGCAGCGTTGAGGCGGGAGTGAACTACGAGCAGTACTTC	CSVEAGVNYEQYF
.	TRBV4-2	TRBJ2-7	.	TGTGCCAGCAGCCACTCGGGAGAGAACGAGCAGTACTTC	CASSHSGENEQYF
TRBD2	TRBV9	TRBJ2-7	.	TGTGCCAGCAGCGTAGGACTAGCGGATACGTACGAGCAGTACTTC	CASSVGLADTYEQYF
.	TRBV21-1	TRBJ1-1	.	TGTGCCATCGGGACTGCGAGCACTGAAGCTTTCTTT	CAIGTASTEAFF
.	TRBV5-4	TRBJ2-3	.	TGTGCCAGCAGCTTCTACCAGGATAGCACAGATACGCAGTATTTT	CASSFYQDSTDTQYF
TRBD2	TRBV30	TRBJ2-1	.	TGTGCCTGGAAGGGGCTTTCGGGGGGGAGGAGCTCCTACAATGAGCAGTTCTTC	CAWKGLSGGRSSYNEQFF
TRBD1	TRBV5-4	TRBJ1-2	.	TGTGCCAGCAGCGTGGGGACAATGACAGGGGAATATGGCTACACCTTC	CASSVGTMTGEYGYTF
TRBD1	TRBV7-9	TRBJ1-3	.	TGTGCCAGCAGTCCCGACAGGGCTACTGGAAACACCATATATTTT	CASSPDRATGNTIYF
TRBD1	TRBV7-6	TRBJ2-5	few	TGTGCCAGCAGCTCAGGCCAGGGGGCTCCCCAAGAGACCCAGTACTTC	CASSSGQGAPQETQYF
.	TRBV4-3	TRBJ2-2	.	TGCGCCAGCAGCCAAGTTAGTAGCGGGGAGCTGTTTTTT	CASSQVSSGELFF
.	TRBV21-1	TRBJ2-7	.	TGTGCCAGCACTTCATCCGGGACAGGGATTAGGTACGAGCAGTACTTC	CASTSSGTGIRYEQYF
TRBD2	TRBV5-1	TRBJ2-5	.	TGCGCCAGCAGCTTCCTAGCGGGAACCCAAGAGACCCAGTACTTC	CASSFLAGTQETQYF
TRBD2	TRBV7-2	TRBJ2-7	.	TGTGCCAGCAGCTTACTAGCGGGCCCCCCAGGGGAGCAGTACTTC	CASSLLAGPPGEQYF
.	TRBV7-9	TRBJ1-2	.	TGTGCCTCCCACCAGGGCGTTGACTATGGCTACACCTTC	CASHQGVDYGYTF
TRBD1	TRBV7-8	TRBJ1-2	.	TGTGCCAGCAGCTCAGGACAGGAATATGGCTACACCTTC	CASSSGQEYGYTF
TRBD1	TRBV9	TRBJ1-1	.	TGTGCCAGCAGCGTAACACAGGGGGACACTGAAGCTTTCTTT	CASSVTQGDTEAFF
.	TRBV10-3	TRBJ1-1	.	TGTGCCATCAGTCAAGGAGAGGGAAACACTGAAGCTTTCTTT	CAISQGEGNTEAFF
TRBD1	TRBV7-9	TRBJ1-3	.	TGTGCCAGCAGCCCCGGACAGGGGGATGGAAACACCATATATTTT	CASSPGQGDGNTIYF
TRBD1	TRBV9	TRBJ1-2	.	TGTGCCAGCAGCCAGGGACAGTTGTTAGGCTACACCTTC	CASSQGQLLGYTF
.	TRBV5-1	TRBJ2-5	.	TGCGCCAGCAGCTTGGGGTTCCGGGCCCAGTACTTC	CASSLGFRAQYF
TRBD1	TRBV7-9	TRBJ2-7	.	TGTGCCAGCAGCTTAGAGGGGGCTCACTACGAGCAGTACTTC	CASSLEGAHYEQYF
.	TRBV13	TRBJ1-3	.	TGTGCCAGCAGCTTAGATCCGCCAGGGACTGGAAACACCATATATTTT	CASSLDPPGTGNTIYF
.	TRBV9	TRBJ1-2	.	TGTGCCAGCAGCGTGTTACCAGTAAGGGAGGGCTACACCTTC	CASSVLPVREGYTF